A selection of T cell receptor beta chains follows, all from one sample in a study of T cell responses to AZD1222 COVID-19 vaccine. Profiled with immunoSEQ multiplex PCR; TCRdb holds only in-frame clones, not every one. The table has 70,000 to 85,000 clones, over 80% seen once. The sample consisted of peripheral blood, taken on day 0 of AZD1222 vaccination. The receptors were sampled from an adult in good health. Each CDR3 is given with its conserved first and last residue. The D gene is left open where the match is weak. Some rows have no size entry. The others give once, few or many, or a class for an expanded clone.

j_call	v_call	clone_size	d_call	cdr3_nt	cdr3_aa
TRBJ2-5	TRBV7-7	NA	NA	TGTGCCAGCAGCCTCGGGACCCAAGAGACCCAGTACTTC	CASSLGTQETQYF
TRBJ2-1	TRBV7-2	NA	NA	TGTGCCAGCAGCTTAGGGGGCGGGGCGGGGTGGTCCTACAATGAGCAGTTCTTC	CASSLGGGAGWSYNEQFF
TRBJ1-2	TRBV12-3/TRBV12-4	few	NA	TGTGCCAGCTCCAGGGAGGGTGGCTACACCTTC	CASSREGGYTF
TRBJ1-5	TRBV19	NA	TRBD1	TGTGCCAGTAGTGACAGGGGTTACAATCAGCCCCAGCATTTT	CASSDRGYNQPQHF
TRBJ1-1	TRBV11-3	NA	NA	TGTGCCAGCAGCTTACATCCTAACACTGAAGCTTTCTTT	CASSLHPNTEAFF
TRBJ2-3	TRBV7-9	NA	NA	TGTGCCAGCAGGTCGACTGAGCGACCCACAGATACGCAGTATTTT	CASRSTERPTDTQYF
TRBJ2-7	TRBV19	NA	TRBD2	TGTGCCAGTCCCCCGAGCCTAGCGGGGGGCCTTTACGAGCAGTACTTC	CASPPSLAGGLYEQYF
TRBJ2-1	TRBV6-1	NA	NA	TGTGCCAGCAGTGACACAGGGAGCTCCTACAATGAGCAGTTCTTC	CASSDTGSSYNEQFF
TRBJ1-1	TRBV5-6	NA	NA	TGTGCCAGCAGCTTGGAAGGTTGGGGCAGGGGAGACACTGAAGCTTTCTTT	CASSLEGWGRGDTEAFF
TRBJ2-7	TRBV21-1	NA	NA	TGTGCCAGCAGCTTACCGGGACCCTACTACGAGCAGTACTTC	CASSLPGPYYEQYF
TRBJ2-2	TRBV7-2	NA	TRBD2	TGTGCCAGCAGCGAGCGGGGGGGCGACACCGGGGAGCTGTTTTTT	CASSERGGDTGELFF
TRBJ2-1	TRBV10-2	NA	NA	TGCGCCAGCAGTGAGAGTCTCAATGAGCAGTTCTTC	CASSESLNEQFF
TRBJ2-3	TRBV5-4	NA	NA	TGTGCCAGCAGCTTGGCTCACCGCACAGATACGCAGTATTTT	CASSLAHRTDTQYF
TRBJ1-6	TRBV4-3	NA	NA	TGCGCCAGCAGCCAAGAGCCGTCGCTTTCTTCACCCCTCCACTTT	CASSQEPSLSSPLHF
TRBJ2-1	TRBV5-4	few	TRBD1	TGTGCCAGTACAACACGGACAGGGGGCAATGAGCAGTTCTTC	CASTTRTGGNEQFF
TRBJ1-3	TRBV7-9	NA	NA	TGTGCCAGCAGCTTAGGAGGGGGCTCTGGAAACACCATATATTTT	CASSLGGGSGNTIYF
TRBJ2-3	TRBV5-1	NA	NA	TGCGCCAGCAGCCGGCGTCCTGCGGTAGCTAGCACAGATACGCAGTATTTT	CASSRRPAVASTDTQYF
TRBJ1-3	TRBV3-1/TRBV3-2	NA	NA	TGTGCCAGCAGCCATACTGGAGACACCATATATTTT	CASSHTGDTIYF
TRBJ1-2	TRBV10-3	few	TRBD1	TGTGCCATCAGGTCGGACAGGGGGCTGTACTATGGCTACACCTTC	CAIRSDRGLYYGYTF
TRBJ2-3	TRBV9	NA	TRBD2	TGTGCCAGCAGCGGACTAGCGGATACAGATACGCAGTATTTT	CASSGLADTDTQYF
TRBJ1-1	TRBV19	NA	NA	TGTGCCAGCAACACCGGGACAGAAGCTTTCTTT	CASNTGTEAFF
TRBJ2-3	TRBV6-4	NA	NA	TGTGCCAGCAGAGGTTCGCTTTCCACAGATACGCAGTATTTT	CASRGSLSTDTQYF
TRBJ2-5	TRBV4-1	NA	NA	TGCGCCAGCAGCCAGAGGGAAGCTCGGGAGACCCAGTACTTC	CASSQREARETQYF
TRBJ2-1	TRBV10-1	NA	NA	TGCGCCAGCAGTAAAGGACAGGGAGATGCGGGAGTGAGGGATGAGCAGTTCTTC	CASSKGQGDAGVRDEQFF
TRBJ2-5	TRBV7-9	NA	NA	TGTGCCAGCACTCCCGCAGGCAGGAAGGGGGGGGAGACCCAGTACTTC	CASTPAGRKGGETQYF
TRBJ1-1	TRBV18	NA	NA	TGTGCCAGCTCACCATGGGACTTCGGAACTGAAGCTTTCTTT	CASSPWDFGTEAFF